The 22 T cell receptor beta chains below were found in one sample sequenced in a study of control samples from healthy donors and cancer patients. The method was immunoSEQ multiplex PCR; TCRdb's version includes in-frame clones alone and lacks a portion of them. The top ten clones hold 1.8% of a sample with some 190,000 clones, over 80% of them seen once. Sample: blood. These receptor sequences come from a man younger than 45 in good health.

Notes on this clone: Other nucleotide sequences from this sample produce the same CDR3. The V gene is TRBV5-1, the J gene TRBJ1-1; no firm D call. The CDR3 runs to 13 residues. Trimming stripped 0 bases from V and 1 base from J, with 4 bases between. Germline V CDR1 and CDR2: SGHRS, YFSETQ. The CDR3 coding sequence is TGCGCCAGCAGCTTGGGTACGAACACTGAAGCTTTCTTT. This encodes CASSLGTNTEAFF.

V is TRBV30 and J is TRBJ2-2; 7 bases align to TRBD2. Germline V gene lookup returns CDR1 GTSNPN and CDR2 SVGIG (reference sequence). V lost 0 bases, J lost 4 bases, and 5 bases stayed unmatched. The CDR3 is made up of 15 amino acids. The CDR3 DNA follows: TGTGCCTGGAGTGTACGGGGGGTGTCCACCGGGGAGCTGTTTTTT. Translation: CAWSVRGVSTGELFF.

This clone showed up just once. This rearrangement joins TRBV10-2 to TRBJ2-3; D gene unclear. This CDR3 region has 11 residues. Germline-derived CDR1 and CDR2 are WSHSY and SAAADI. V was clipped by 3 bases and J by 5 bases, with 3 bases between them. This CDR3 is CASSDVDTQYF. CDR3 sequence (DNA): TGCGCCAGCAGTGACGTAGATACGCAGTATTTT.

A single count supports this clone. The V call is TRBV12-3 or TRBV12-4, the J call TRBJ1-1; 7 positions agree with TRBD1. The junction had 7 bases not matched to a gene; V was cut back by 10 bases and J by 5 bases. The length of the CDR3 is 12 residues. The CDR3 region has the DNA TGTGCCAACGGCGCCAGGGGGACTGAAGCTTTCTTT. This sequence encodes CANGARGTEAFF.

The V gene is TRBV23-1, the J gene TRBJ1-3; D unclear. TRBV23-1 is noted as an ORF with a role that remains uncertain. The CDR3 extends over 14 amino acids. Trimming shortened V by 4 bases and J by 0 bases, and 7 bases separated the two germline ends. Here the CDR3 DNA reads TGCGCCAGCAGTCCGAGTAACTCTGGAAACACCATATATTTT. Translation gives CASSPSNSGNTIYF.

The genes are TRBV5-1 and TRBJ1-5; D gene unclear. Germline CDR1 is SGHRS and CDR2 is YFSETQ. V was trimmed by 1 base and J by 4 bases, leaving 6 bases between them. This CDR3 comprises 13 residues. CDR3 in amino acids: CASSLLGNQPQHF. The CDR3 DNA sequence: TGCGCCAGCAGCTTGTTGGGGAATCAGCCCCAGCATTTT.

This chain uses TRBV9 with TRBJ1-2; D remains ambiguous. This CDR3 has 16 amino acids. V gave up 0 bases and J gave up 2 bases, with 14 bases separating them. Germline V gene data show CDR1 as SGDLS and CDR2 as YYNGEE. As DNA, the CDR3 is TGTGCCAGCAGCGTAGTTACAGACTTAACCAACTATGGCTACACCTTC. Its translation is CASSVVTDLTNYGYTF. Full variable domain (outside the CDR3, taken from reference TRBV9 and TRBJ1-2): DSGVTQTPKHLITATGQRVTLRCSPRSGDLSVYWYQQSLDQGLQFLIQYYNGEERAKGNILERFSAQQFPDLHSELNLSSLELGDSALYFCASSVVTDLTNYGYTFGSGTRLTVV.

The rearrangement links TRBV5-6 to TRBJ1-1, with D tentatively TRBD1 (5 bases). The V gene's germline CDR1 is SGHDT and CDR2 YYEEEE. The CDR3 extends over 12 amino acids. V shed 3 bases and J shed 4 bases, with 7 bases lying between them. This chain's CDR3 is CASSWGFTEAFF. DNA for the CDR3: TGTGCCAGCAGCTGGGGGTTCACTGAAGCTTTCTTT.

This clone was seen once. The gene calls are TRBV11-2 and TRBJ1-1; D not resolved. The CDR3 spans 15 residues. The germline V and J ends were trimmed by 0 bases and 0 bases, with 8 bases remaining between them. Germline CDR1 is SGHAT and CDR2 is FQNNGV. The CDR3 DNA reads TGTGCCAGCAGCTTAGATCTATGGCTGAACACTGAAGCTTTCTTT. This sequence encodes CASSLDLWLNTEAFF.

V usage is TRBV21-1 and J usage is TRBJ1-2; TRBD1 is the table's D call, not checked against the DNA. TRBV21-1 is tagged as a pseudogene. The CDR3 length is 19 residues. CDR3 protein: CASSKWGRRQGPPNYGYTF. DNA for the CDR3: TGTGCCAGCAGCAAATGGGGGAGGAGACAGGGACCTCCTAACTATGGCTACACCTTC.

This clone was counted once. The rearrangement uses TRBV2 and TRBJ2-7, with 9 bases lining up with TRBD2. Trimming took 11 bases from V and 5 from J; bases not matched to a gene: 19. The CDR3 runs 16 residues. Germline V gene lookup returns CDR1 SNHLY and CDR2 FYNNEI. The CDR3: CALRGVAGALAHEQYF. In nucleotides, the CDR3 is TGTGCCCTCAGGGGGGTAGCGGGGGCGCTGGCCCACGAGCAGTACTTC.

The CDR3 DNA reads TGTGCCAGCAGCTTGGGGCGATCACTTTCACCCCTCCACTTT. It is translated as CASSLGRSLSPLHF. J is TRBJ1-6 and V is TRBV5-6, with D hard to call. Deletions cut 0 bases from V and 9 bases from J, with 10 bases between. CDR3 size: 14 residues. The V gene's germline CDR1 is SGHDT and CDR2 YYEEEE.

The rearrangement joins TRBV2 to TRBJ2-3; 10 bases match TRBD1. The CDR3 has 16 residues. CDR1 SNHLY and CDR2 FYNNEI come from the germline V gene. With V trimmed by 7 bases and J by 3 bases, 10 bases remained unmatched. The CDR3 sequence: CASTRRQGARTDTQYF. CDR3 DNA: TGTGCCAGCACCAGACGACAGGGGGCGCGGACAGATACGCAGTATTTT.

J is TRBJ1-1 and V is TRBV6-5; possibly TRBD1 for D (5 bases). V lost 7 bases and J lost 4, with 10 bases in between. Germline V gene data show CDR1 as MNHEY and CDR2 as SVGAGI. CDR3 length equals 12 residues. This CDR3 is CASTRDLTEAFF. CDR3 nucleotides: TGTGCCAGCACCAGGGATCTCACTGAAGCTTTCTTT.

V usage is TRBV12-3 or TRBV12-4 and J usage is TRBJ1-2; D unresolved. The V gene lost 5 bases and the J gene lost 4 bases, with 8 bases spanning the gap. The CDR3 runs 12 residues. CDR3 in amino acids: CASSGGSYGYTF. Here the CDR3 DNA reads TGTGCCAGCAGTGGCGGGTCCTATGGCTACACCTTC.

This chain joins TRBV18 and TRBJ1-6; 10 nucleotides line up with TRBD1. The germline V gene encodes CDR1 KGHSH and CDR2 LQKENI. Germline trimming cut 4 bases from V and 13 bases from J; bases unmatched to any gene: 10. The CDR3 sequence is 15 residues long. The CDR3 DNA is TGTGCCAGCTCACGTGGGACAGGGGTTACGGGGCCCCTCCACTTT. Its protein product is CASSRGTGVTGPLHF.

This chain uses TRBV19 with TRBJ1-6; 9 nucleotides match TRBD1. The V gene end was trimmed by 9 bases and the J gene end by 8 bases; junction bases not matched to a gene: 5. The CDR3 sequence is 13 residues long. Germline V lookup: CDR1 LNHDA, CDR2 SQIVND (reference sequence). The CDR3 here is CASKGQGYSPLHF. The CDR3 DNA is TGTGCCAGCAAGGGACAGGGTTATTCACCCCTCCACTTT.

The V call is TRBV5-1, the J call TRBJ2-1; D is possibly TRBD1 or TRBD2 (5 bases each). The V gene lost 6 bases and the J gene lost 6 bases, with 10 bases spanning the gap. This CDR3 has 12 amino acids. Germline loops: CDR1 SGHRS, CDR2 YFSETQ. The CDR3 is CASTRDRNEQFF. In DNA, the CDR3 is TGCGCCAGCACCCGGGACCGCAATGAGCAGTTCTTC.

The V call is TRBV29-1, the J call TRBJ1-3, with D uncertain. Per the germline V gene, CDR1 is SQVTM and CDR2 is ANQGSEA. This CDR3 is 13 amino acids long. The V end lost 5 bases, the J end lost 0 bases, and 8 bases lay between the germline ends. This CDR3 reads CSVRVNSGNTIYF. The CDR3 nucleotides are TGCAGCGTTAGGGTGAACTCTGGAAACACCATATATTTT.

This clone has more than one count but fewer than ten. The chain links TRBV5-5 to TRBJ2-3, with 8 bases that match TRBD1. Germline V gene sequence: CDR1 SGHKS, CDR2 YYEKEE (reference sequence). The ends lost 3 bases at V and 0 bases at J; junction bases unmatched: 6. The CDR3 has 16 amino acids. CDR3: CASSWGDRTSTDTQYF. CDR3 in DNA: TGTGCCAGCAGCTGGGGGGACAGGACGAGCACAGATACGCAGTATTTT.

The chain couples TRBV7-8 to TRBJ1-2; D gene ambiguous. Trimming cost V 3 bases and J 4 bases, with 9 bases left between them. The germline V gene has CDR1 SGHVS and CDR2 FQNEAQ. The CDR3 loop spans 13 amino acids. CDR3 residues: CASSFLEGYGYTF. CDR3 in DNA: TGTGCCAGCAGCTTTTTGGAAGGCTATGGCTACACCTTC.

This rearrangement joins TRBV4-1 to TRBJ2-7, with D possibly matching TRBD2 (6 bases). Looked up from germline, CDR1 is MGHRA and CDR2 is YSYEKL. The CDR3 length is 17 residues. Trimming took 0 bases from V and 0 from J, leaving 15 bases between them. CDR3 region: CASSQDFAGKSSYEQYF. CDR3 DNA: TGCGCCAGCAGCCAAGATTTTGCGGGGAAAAGCTCCTACGAGCAGTACTTC.